These T cell receptor beta chains were read from a single sample in a study of cytomegalovirus exposure and HLA in healthy donors. Produced via immunoSEQ multiplex PCR; TCRdb's table is partial and in-frame only. This table holds tens of thousands of clones, 70% to 85% found once. Sequenced: PBMCs. Receptors were obtained from a man aged 55 to 69 in good health and CMV-seropositive. CDR3s include the opening cysteine and the closing phenylalanine or tryptophan. D genes are given only for firm matches. Expanded clones get a size class; other rows say once, few or many, or leave the size out.

size,J,V,D,CDR3,DNA
-,TRBJ1-2,TRBV4-1,TRBD1,CASSAGQGINYGYTF,TGCGCCAGCAGCGCGGGACAGGGAATTAACTATGGCTACACCTTC
few,TRBJ1-2,TRBV5-6,-,CASSLEATGISGYTF,TGTGCCAGCAGCTTGGAGGCTACAGGGATTAGCGGCTACACCTTC
-,TRBJ2-4,TRBV6-5,TRBD2,CASSYSTGRRNIQYF,TGTGCCAGCAGTTACTCGACCGGGAGGAGAAACATTCAGTACTTC
-,TRBJ2-2,TRBV5-5,-,CASSFGRGITGELFF,TGTGCCAGCAGCTTCGGTAGGGGGATTACCGGGGAGCTGTTTTTT
-,TRBJ1-1,TRBV11-3,TRBD1,CASRQDRTRGTEAFF,TGTGCCAGCAGACAGGACAGGACCCGTGGGACTGAAGCTTTCTTT
-,TRBJ1-3,TRBV11-2,-,CASSIRDTIYF,TGTGCCAGCAGCATACGAGACACCATATATTTT
-,TRBJ2-1,TRBV5-5,-,CASSHPLAGPVGDEQFF,TGTGCCAGCAGTCATCCACTAGCAGGACCTGTTGGGGATGAGCAGTTCTTC
-,TRBJ1-6,TRBV7-2,-,CASSLGTGTNSPLHF,TGTGCCAGCAGCTTAGGCACAGGGACTAATTCACCCCTCCACTTT
-,TRBJ1-5,TRBV7-2,TRBD1,CASSLDREGSQPQHF,TGTGCCAGCAGCCTCGACAGGGAAGGGAGTCAGCCCCAGCATTTT
-,TRBJ2-7,TRBV7-6,-,CASSAQGREQYF,TGTGCCAGCAGCGCCCAGGGTCGCGAGCAGTACTTC
few,TRBJ1-1,TRBV6-1,-,CASSLNSGTEAFF,TGTGCCAGCAGTTTGAACTCGGGCACTGAAGCTTTCTTT
-,TRBJ1-3,TRBV7-8,-,CASSPFQGAAPGNTIYF,TGTGCCAGCAGCCCCTTTCAGGGCGCGGCCCCTGGAAACACCATATATTTT
once,TRBJ2-1,TRBV2,TRBD2,CAIATSGGSYNEQFF,TGTGCCATCGCAACTAGCGGGGGTTCCTACAATGAGCAGTTCTTC
-,TRBJ1-1,TRBV10-2,-,CASNQQGIAEAFF,TGCGCCAGCAACCAACAGGGTATTGCTGAAGCTTTCTTT
few,TRBJ2-3,TRBV27,-,CASTLFGGTDTQYF,TGTGCCAGCACCCTCTTTGGAGGCACAGATACGCAGTATTTT
-,TRBJ2-7,TRBV6-5,-,CASSYSTGYEQYF,TGTGCCAGCAGTTACTCCACAGGGTACGAGCAGTACTTC
-,TRBJ1-2,TRBV10-3,TRBD1,CAISETGQGYGYTF,TGTGCCATCAGTGAGACCGGACAGGGCTATGGCTACACCTTC
-,TRBJ1-1,TRBV11-3,-,CASSLGGGNTEAFF,TGTGCCAGCAGCTTAGGGGGCGGCAACACTGAAGCTTTCTTT
once,TRBJ2-3,TRBV7-9,TRBD2,CASSSTSGSGTDTQYF,TGTGCCAGCAGCTCGACTAGCGGGAGCGGCACAGATACGCAGTATTTT
-,TRBJ2-7,TRBV6-5,TRBD1,CASSRQGFLEQYF,TGTGCCAGCAGCCGACAGGGGTTCCTCGAGCAGTACTTC
few,TRBJ2-7,TRBV7-2,TRBD1,CASSAYRGISSEQYF,TGTGCCAGCAGCGCCTACAGGGGAATCTCCTCCGAGCAGTACTTC
-,TRBJ2-7,TRBV7-9,-,CASSPENYEQYF,TGTGCCAGCAGCCCAGAAAACTACGAGCAGTACTTC
-,TRBJ2-5,TRBV5-1,TRBD2,CASSLFGGGAGETQYF,TGCGCCAGCAGCTTGTTTGGCGGGGGGGCCGGAGAGACCCAGTACTTC
few,TRBJ2-5,TRBV7-6,-,CASSDFNSKTQYF,TGTGCCAGCAGCGACTTTAATTCGAAGACCCAGTACTTC
-,TRBJ2-7,TRBV2,TRBD1,CASRETGTGGNEQYF,TGTGCCAGCAGGGAGACCGGGACAGGGGGCAACGAGCAGTACTTC
-,TRBJ2-3,TRBV29-1,-,CSVEDRPLGPDTQYF,TGCAGCGTTGAAGATCGTCCCTTGGGCCCAGATACGCAGTATTTT